The 15 T cell receptor beta chains reported below all come from one sample, sequenced in a study of blood T cell repertoires in COVID-19 (dated by TCRdb to 2020 to 2022). Receptor libraries were prepared by the immunoSEQ multiplex PCR assay. Entries here come from immuneACCESS through TCRdb and include only in-frame sequences with V and J called. Some clones fail to appear in such tables; in the studies checked, an unresolved V gene covers under half of the shortfall, and the cause of the remainder is unknown. The sample records some 150,000 clones, over 70% of which are singletons. 44% of the sample belongs to the ten largest clones. The sequenced material came from peripheral blood. The origin of the receptors is a human donor in a cohort sampled during active COVID-19.

The J gene is TRBJ1-1, the V gene TRBV7-6; no clear D. V was shortened by 7 bases and J by 0 bases, with 9 bases between the two germline ends. The CDR3 length is 13 residues. Germline V lookup: CDR1 SGHVS, CDR2 FNYEAQ. CDR3 in amino acids: CASTRVVNTEAFF. The CDR3 DNA follows: TGTGCCAGCACCCGGGTGGTGAACACTGAAGCTTTCTTT.

This chain links TRBV11-3 with TRBJ1-6; the D is unclear. With 3 bases removed from V and 8 bases from J, the gap between germline ends came to 17 bases. This CDR3 has 16 amino acids. Germline loops: CDR1 SGHNT, CDR2 YENEEA. CDR3 protein: CASSLSRGRPHSPLHF. The CDR3, as DNA: TGTGCCAGCAGCTTGTCAAGAGGCCGGCCTCATTCACCCCTCCACTTT.

This clone was detected a few times. The V gene is TRBV7-3, the J gene TRBJ2-1; the D gene is possibly TRBD2 (6 bases). Trimming shortened V by 1 base and J by 4 bases, and 14 bases separated the two germline ends. Germline V gene lookup returns CDR1 SGHTA and CDR2 FQGTGA. The CDR3 loop spans 16 amino acids. The CDR3 protein is CASSLSGGSGYNEQFF. The CDR3 DNA is TGTGCCAGCAGCTTAAGTGGTGGGAGCGGGTACAATGAGCAGTTCTTC.

This clone has a single count. This chain joins TRBV19 and TRBJ2-7; TRBD2 matches at 12 bases. Losses at the gene ends were 5 bases for V and 2 bases for J; bases not matched to a gene: 4. This CDR3 is 15 amino acids long. In germline, CDR1 is LNHDA, CDR2 SQIVND (reference sequence). Here the CDR3 DNA reads TGTGCCAGTAGTTCCCGGACTAGCGGGGCCTACGAGCAGTACTTC. Translated: CASSSRTSGAYEQYF.

The V call is TRBV18, the J call TRBJ2-7; D perhaps matches TRBD2 (5 bases). Germline-derived CDR1 and CDR2 are KGHSH and LQKENI. V gave up 7 bases and J gave up 4 bases, with 8 bases separating them. The CDR3 sequence is 11 residues long. CDR3 sequence (DNA): TGTGCCAGCTTTCGGAGGTACGAGCAGTACGTC. Amino acid sequence: CASFRRYEQYV.

This rearrangement joins TRBV6-5 to TRBJ2-7; TRBD1 aligns across 9 bases. CDR3 length: 15 amino acids. V gave up 5 bases and J gave up 3 bases; unmatched junction bases: 8. Per the germline V gene, CDR1 is MNHEY and CDR2 is SVGAGI. This CDR3 is CASSPRPGQGYEQYF. DNA of the CDR3: TGTGCCAGCAGTCCGAGACCGGGACAGGGCTACGAGCAGTACTTC.

The V call is TRBV20-1, the J call TRBJ1-1; no clear D gene. The CDR3 length is 11 residues. The V gene lost 6 bases and the J gene lost 6 bases, with 11 bases spanning the gap. The germline V gene encodes CDR1 DFQATT and CDR2 SNEGSKA (reference sequence). CDR3 sequence reads: CSAVIVSEAFF. The CDR3 nucleotides read TGCAGTGCCGTTATAGTATCTGAAGCTTTCTTT.

The V and J genes are TRBV7-9 and TRBJ1-5; D uncertain. The CDR3 covers 12 residues. The V and J ends lost 6 bases and 5 bases respectively, with 8 bases between them. Germline V gives CDR1 SEHNR, CDR2 FQNEAQ (reference sequence). The CDR3 region has the DNA TGTGCCAGCAGTTCCGGGGATCAGCCCCAGCATTTT. Translation gives CASSSGDQPQHF.

V gene TRBV7-2 combines with J gene TRBJ2-5, with a weak D call TRBD2 (6 bases). CDR3 size: 15 residues. CDR1 SGHTA and CDR2 FQGNSA come from the germline V gene. The germline V and J ends were trimmed by 5 bases and 5 bases, with 18 bases remaining between them. The CDR3 DNA reads TGTGCCAGCAGCCCCGCCTGGGGGGTGGTGGAGACCCAGTACTTC. This translates into CASSPAWGVVETQYF.

The chain joins TRBV10-3 to TRBJ1-2; D unclear. This CDR3 spans 13 amino acids. Trimming took off 7 bases at V and 2 bases at J, with 11 bases between the two ends. The germline V gene encodes CDR1 ENHRY and CDR2 SYGVKD. The CDR3 nucleotides are TGTGCCATCACGGGAGTGCTAAACTATGGCTACACCTTC. Protein: CAITGVLNYGYTF.

The chain uses TRBV7-2 and TRBJ2-5; D is perhaps TRBD1 (5 bases). This CDR3 contains 13 residues. Germline V lookup: CDR1 SGHTA, CDR2 FQGNSA. V was shortened by 2 bases and J by 5 bases, with 9 bases between the two germline ends. CDR3 sequence: CASSLLTEETQYF. The CDR3 nucleotides are TGTGCCAGCAGCTTATTGACAGAGGAGACCCAGTACTTC.

This clone occurred a few times. The V call is TRBV7-8, the J call TRBJ1-2; D ambiguous. V was trimmed by 2 bases and J by 5 bases, leaving 15 bases between them. This CDR3 contains 15 residues. In germline, CDR1 is SGHVS, CDR2 FQNEAQ. CDR3 nucleotide sequence: TGTGCCAGCAGCTTATATTCTACGGTGCCATATGGCTACACCTTC. Encoded protein: CASSLYSTVPYGYTF.

The rearrangement uses TRBV30 and TRBJ2-1; D unclear. The V and J ends lost 0 bases and 7 bases respectively, with 10 bases between them. The CDR3 contains 13 residues. In germline, CDR1 is GTSNPN, CDR2 SVGIG (reference sequence). The CDR3 spells CAWSVRVVNEQFF. DNA for the CDR3: TGTGCCTGGAGTGTGCGAGTAGTGAATGAGCAGTTCTTC.

The rearrangement links TRBV5-1 to TRBJ2-7; 7 bases agree with TRBD1. The CDR3 is made up of 13 amino acids. The V gene end was trimmed by 3 bases and the J gene end by 5 bases; junction bases not matched to a gene: 5. The V gene's germline CDR1 is SGHRS and CDR2 YFSETQ. The CDR3: CASSSLQGHEQYF. CDR3 DNA: TGCGCCAGCAGCTCCCTACAGGGGCACGAGCAGTACTTC.

V usage is TRBV7-2 and J usage is TRBJ1-4; D is ambiguous. The V end lost 6 bases, the J end lost 4 bases, and 9 bases lay between the germline ends. CDR1 and CDR2 from the germline V gene are SGHTA and FQGNSA. CDR3 length: 13 residues. The CDR3 sequence is CASSPSLNEKLFF. CDR3 sequence (DNA): TGTGCCAGCAGTCCGAGTCTTAATGAAAAACTGTTTTTT.